Each of the 25 T cell receptor beta chains below was sequenced from the same sample in a study. TCRdb reprocessed the 5' RACE reads with MiXCR, giving one entry per CDR3 protein. Of about 62,000 distinct CDR3 sequences in the sample, approximately 31% are singletons; the top ten hold about 2.3%. The sample was tumor-infiltrating naive CD4+ T cells sorted from the breast tumor. Subset noted: naive CD4+ T cells, CD4+CD45RA+CD25-. The source of these receptors is a female donor with breast cancer.

This clonotype came up a few times. The chain employs TRBV20-1 and TRBJ2-3, with D uncertain. V lost 2 bases and J lost 2, with 17 bases in between. The CDR3 runs to 16 residues. The germline CDR1 and CDR2 sequences are DFQATT and SNEGSKA (reference sequence). CDR3 nucleotide sequence: TGCAGTGCTAGAAGCGACTCCCGACTCTTCACAGATACGCAGTATTTT. Its protein product is CSARSDSRLFTDTQYF.

The chain joins TRBV29-1 to TRBJ2-2, with 7 nucleotides matching TRBD1. The CDR3 spans 12 residues. V shed 7 bases, J shed 9 bases, and the junction held 8 bases outside the gene matches. Germline assignment: CDR1 SQVTM and CDR2 ANQGSEA. DNA of the CDR3: TGCAGCGCCTACAGGGGTTCCAGGGAGCTGTTTTTT. Protein sequence: CSAYRGSRELFF.

The chain couples TRBV9 to TRBJ2-7; 7 nucleotides line up with TRBD2. Germline CDR1 SGDLS, CDR2 YYNGEE. The V segment lost 7 bases and the J segment 7 bases; nucleotides outside the gene matches: 17. The CDR3 runs 15 residues. The CDR3 region has the DNA TGTGCCAGCGGCATACCTTGGGAGGGCCTTTATGAGCAGTACTTC. Its translation is CASGIPWEGLYEQYF. Full variable domain (remainder filled in from reference TRBV9 and TRBJ2-7): DSGVTQTPKHLITATGQRVTLRCSPRSGDLSVYWYQQSLDQGLQFLIQYYNGEERAKGNILERFSAQQFPDLHSELNLSSLELGDSALYFCASGIPWEGLYEQYFGPGTRLTVT.

The CDR3 bases are TGTGCCAGCAGCTTAGCCCGTCCCGGGGCAGGGATCAATCAGCCCCAGCATTTT. Translated: CASSLARPGAGINQPQHF. The rearrangement joins TRBV7-9 to TRBJ1-5; maybe TRBD1 (5 bases). Between the trimmed V and J ends, which lost 0 bases and 3 bases, there was a span of 18 bases. Germline lookup yields CDR1 SEHNR and CDR2 FQNEAQ (reference sequence). The CDR3 contains 18 residues.

This clonotype was seen a handful of times. The gene calls are TRBV6-2 or TRBV6-3 and TRBJ2-1, with D perhaps matching TRBD1 or TRBD2 (6 bases each). With 6 bases removed from V and 6 bases from J, the gap between germline ends came to 21 bases. CDR3 length: 16 residues. The germline gives CDR1 MNHEY, CDR2 SVGEGT. The CDR3 region has the DNA TGTGCCAGCAGCTTTTATACAGGGAGGCGGCGCAATGAGCAGTTCTTC. Amino acid sequence: CASSFYTGRRRNEQFF.

The chain links TRBV6-6 to TRBJ2-3; TRBD1 matches 9 bases. From germline, CDR1 is MNHNY and CDR2 SVGAGI (reference sequence). The V gene end was trimmed by 5 bases and the J gene end by 3 bases; junction bases not matched to a gene: 9. The CDR3 spans 16 residues. The CDR3 region has the DNA TGTGCCAGCAGTACCACAGGGGGCGCCCCGACAGATACGCAGTATTTT. This encodes CASSTTGGAPTDTQYF.

The chain combines TRBV27 with TRBJ2-3, with D perhaps assigned TRBD1 or TRBD2 (5 bases each). V was pared by 5 bases and J by 4 bases, with 22 bases between. Looked up from germline, CDR1 is MNHEY and CDR2 is SMNVEV (reference sequence). The CDR3 contains 17 residues. This chain's CDR3 is CASSPGTGGGFPDTQYF. The CDR3 DNA reads as TGTGCCAGCAGTCCTGGGACCGGAGGAGGTTTTCCAGATACGCAGTATTTT.

This clonotype was counted only a few times. V usage is TRBV7-6 and J usage is TRBJ2-3, with 7 nucleotides matching TRBD2. J lost 2 bases, V lost 5 bases, and 16 bases had no gene match. This CDR3 is 18 amino acids long. The germline V gene encodes CDR1 SGHVS and CDR2 FNYEAQ. Here the CDR3 reads CASSLNGPLGRDTDTQYF. The CDR3 bases are TGTGCCAGCAGCCTCAATGGTCCGCTAGGGAGGGACACAGATACGCAGTATTTT.

This CDR3 reads CSAPPGAGLGTEAFF. CDR3 in DNA: TGCAGTGCCCCGCCGGGCGCTGGTTTGGGTACTGAAGCTTTCTTT. This chain connects TRBV20-1 to TRBJ1-1; D is uncertain. Trimming took 6 bases from V and 5 from J, leaving 22 bases between them. Germline CDR1 reads DFQATT; CDR2 reads SNEGSKA (reference sequence). CDR3 length: 15 amino acids.

As for this clonotype: One end of the junction fails to match germline, which may point to a read error. V is TRBV28 and J is TRBJ2-1; maybe TRBD2 (5 bases). Germline V gene lookup returns CDR1 MDHEN and CDR2 SYDVKM. The CDR3 is made up of 14 amino acids. The CDR3, as DNA: TGTACCAGCAGCCCGACACCCCCGGGAAATGAGCAGTTCTTC. Translated, it gives CTSSPTPPGNEQFF.

This chain joins TRBV9 and TRBJ2-1, with 8 nucleotides matching TRBD2. The germline V gene encodes CDR1 SGDLS and CDR2 YYNGEE. This CDR3 is 15 amino acids long. J was trimmed by 4 bases and V by 4 bases; bases with no gene match: 7. CDR3 residues: CASSPGGAPYNEQFF. CDR3 nucleotides: TGTGCCAGCAGCCCGGGGGGGGCCCCTTACAATGAGCAGTTCTTC.

Worth noting for this clonotype: A much larger clonotype is one base distant, so this may be a read error. V is TRBV7-2 and J is TRBJ2-7; 7 bases fit TRBD1. The trim removed 5 bases at V and 0 bases at J, leaving 7 bases unmatched. The CDR3 is 15 amino acids. Germline V gene data show CDR1 as SGHTA and CDR2 as FQGNSA. CDR3: CASSVDRVSSYEQYF. CDR3 DNA sequence: TGTGCCAGCAGCGTAGACAGGGTGAGCTCCTACGAGCAGTACTTC.

This chain links TRBV6-2 or TRBV6-3 with TRBJ1-5, with no clear D. Trimming removed 0 bases from V and 4 bases from J, with 4 bases in between. Germline assignment: CDR1 MNHEY and CDR2 SVGEGT. The CDR3 has 13 residues. The CDR3 spells CASSYSENQPQHF. In DNA, the CDR3 is TGTGCCAGCAGTTACTCGGAGAATCAGCCCCAGCATTTT.

The chain recombines TRBV6-1 with TRBJ2-3, with D tentatively TRBD1 or TRBD2 (5 bases each). The CDR3 extends over 14 amino acids. The ends were cut back, 6 bases at V and 2 bases at J, with 12 bases in the middle. Germline CDR1 reads MNHNS; CDR2 reads SASEGT. CDR3 amino acids: CASRTAEATDTQYF. Here the CDR3 DNA reads TGTGCCAGCAGGACAGCGGAGGCCACAGATACGCAGTATTTT.

This clonotype was seen ten or more times. The rearrangement links TRBV6-2 or TRBV6-3 to TRBJ1-5; the D gene is possibly TRBD1 (5 bases). CDR3 length: 13 residues. The V gene lost 5 bases and the J gene lost 7 bases, with 12 bases spanning the gap. The germline V gene encodes CDR1 MNHEY and CDR2 SVGEGT. CDR3 sequence (DNA): TGTGCCAGCAGTCCGCAGGGTTGGCAGCCCCAGCATTTT. The encoded protein is CASSPQGWQPQHF.

This clonotype has at least ten counts. The chain links TRBV5-1 to TRBJ1-1; D is possibly TRBD1 (5 bases). The CDR3 has 13 residues. Trimming removed 3 bases from V and 0 bases from J, with 6 bases in between. The V gene's germline CDR1 is SGHRS and CDR2 YFSETQ. CDR3 region: CASSSTVNTEAFF. The CDR3 DNA is TGCGCCAGCAGCTCGACAGTGAACACTGAAGCTTTCTTT.

The CDR3 sequence is CSVGGSRDNEQFF. CDR3 nucleotide sequence: TGCAGCGTTGGGGGTAGCCGGGACAATGAGCAGTTCTTC. The chain couples TRBV29-1 to TRBJ2-1; unclear D gene. The CDR3 length is 13 residues. Trimming stripped 4 bases from V and 5 bases from J, with 12 bases between. CDR1 and CDR2 from the germline V gene are SQVTM and ANQGSEA.

This clonotype was observed a few times. The CDR3 bases are TGCGCCAGCAGACCCGGGACAGGGAACCCACCCCTCCACTTT. As protein: CASRPGTGNPPLHF. The genes are TRBV5-1 and TRBJ1-6, with TRBD1 matching over 9 bases. The CDR3 totals 14 residues. J was trimmed by 11 bases and V by 5 bases; bases with no gene match: 8. From germline, CDR1 is SGHRS and CDR2 YFSETQ.

This clonotype was counted only a few times. The rearrangement links TRBV28 to TRBJ2-1, with 8 positions matching TRBD1. CDR3 length: 15 amino acids. V trimming: 8 bases; J trimming: 9 bases; junction bases outside the gene matches: 15. CDR1 is MDHEN and CDR2 is SYDVKM in the germline V gene. CDR3 DNA sequence: TGTGCCAGCGGTCAAACTCGGACAGGGAGACGTGAGCAGTTCTTC. The encoded protein is CASGQTRTGRREQFF.

This clonotype was recorded at least ten times. The chain is built from TRBV6-2 or TRBV6-3 and TRBJ2-1; no clear D. The CDR3 is 12 residues long. Germline-derived CDR1 and CDR2 are MNHEY and SVGEGT. The V end was cut by 8 bases, the J end by 6 bases, with 11 bases between. The CDR3 bases are TGTGCCAGCTCGCTATTTCGCAATGAGCAGTTCTTC. This codes for CASSLFRNEQFF.

Only a few counts were recorded for this clonotype. The CDR3 DNA reads TGTGCCACCAGCAGAGATATTAGGGGGCGTTACAATGAGCAGTTCTTC. Its translation is CATSRDIRGRYNEQFF. The genes are TRBV15 and TRBJ2-1, with 7 nucleotides matching TRBD1. The CDR3 sequence is 16 residues long. V lost 0 bases, J lost 4 bases, and 6 bases stayed unmatched. The germline CDR1 and CDR2 sequences are LNHNV and YYDKDF (reference sequence).

In its sample, this clonotype was seen once. The V call is TRBV20-1, the J call TRBJ2-3; the D is unclear. In germline, CDR1 is DFQATT, CDR2 SNEGSKA (reference sequence). There are 15 residues in the CDR3. V lost 3 bases, J lost 5 bases, and 18 bases lay in between. The CDR3 DNA sequence: TGCAGTGCTAGTCCGGCCGTACAACTAAAAGATACGCAGTATTTT. This sequence encodes CSASPAVQLKDTQYF.

The sample holds a few counts of this clonotype. The chain recombines TRBV29-1 with TRBJ1-5; a weak D match, TRBD1 (5 bases). V lost 4 bases and J 3 bases, leaving 16 bases between the germline ends. Germline V gene lookup returns CDR1 SQVTM and CDR2 ANQGSEA. This CDR3 comprises 15 residues. The CDR3 here is CSVAFFRGNNQPQHF. The CDR3 coding sequence is TGCAGCGTTGCCTTTTTCCGGGGGAACAATCAGCCCCAGCATTTT.

This clonotype was picked up a small number of times. This chain uses TRBV12-3 or TRBV12-4 with TRBJ2-7; D is uncertain. Trimming pared 0 bases from V and 5 bases from J, leaving 8 bases between. The CDR3 runs 13 residues. This CDR3 reads CASSLAYGHEQYF. The CDR3 DNA reads TGTGCCAGCAGTTTAGCGTACGGCCACGAGCAGTACTTC.

J is TRBJ2-7 and V is TRBV9; D not resolved. Trimming shortened V by 2 bases and J by 7 bases, and 10 bases separated the two germline ends. This CDR3 region has 12 residues. Looked up from germline, CDR1 is SGDLS and CDR2 is YYNGEE. CDR3 nucleotides: TGTGCCAGCAGCGTCGGAGACGGGGAGCAGTACTTC. Protein product: CASSVGDGEQYF. The entire variable domain, with the rest obtained from reference TRBV9 and TRBJ2-7, is as follows: DSGVTQTPKHLITATGQRVTLRCSPRSGDLSVYWYQQSLDQGLQFLIQYYNGEERAKGNILERFSAQQFPDLHSELNLSSLELGDSALYFCASSVGDGEQYFGPGTRLTVT.